The rows below give T cell receptor beta chains drawn from one sample of a study of T cell repertoires in cytomegalovirus infection. One entry per CDR3 protein results from TCRdb running MiXCR on the reads. In the table there are 250,000 or so distinct CDR3 sequences, about 18% of which are singletons. Sequences were obtained from CD8+ T cells from PBMCs. The origin of the receptors is a human donor in good health (CMV status not recorded). Some clones in this sample may be carry-over from other donors' samples. The CDR3 runs from the conserved cysteine through the conserved F or W. The D gene is left open where the match is weak. Only part of the rows carry a size: once, few, many, or a class if the clone is expanded.

length,J,V,D,size,CDR3,DNA
15,TRBJ2-3,TRBV14,-,-,CASSHRRGGTDTQYF,TGTGCCAGCAGCCATCGGCGGGGAGGCACAGATACGCAGTATTTT
17,TRBJ2-1,TRBV12-3/TRBV12-4,TRBD2,few,CASSLGAGSKTYNEQFF,TGTGCCAGCAGTTTAGGAGCGGGGAGCAAAACCTACAATGAGCAGTTCTTC
14,TRBJ2-3,TRBV25-1,-,-,CASSEYGEFDTQYF,TGTGCCAGCAGTGAATACGGCGAATTTGATACGCAGTATTTT
15,TRBJ2-7,TRBV4-2,-,-,CASSQEQGVSYEQYF,TGTGCCAGCAGCCAAGAGCAAGGGGTTTCCTACGAGCAGTACTTC
16,TRBJ2-7,TRBV14,TRBD1,-,CASSHPRQGRFYEQYF,TGTGCCAGCAGCCACCCCCGACAGGGAAGGTTCTACGAGCAGTACTTC
15,TRBJ1-1,TRBV19,-,-,CASSPERGYDTEAFF,TGTGCCAGTAGCCCGGAGCGGGGGTACGACACTGAAGCTTTCTTT
15,TRBJ1-5,TRBV7-2,-,many,CASSLERGSNQPQHF,TGTGCCAGCAGCTTAGAACGCGGTAGCAATCAGCCCCAGCATTTT
14,TRBJ2-3,TRBV5-4,-,-,CASSLRQGIDTQYF,TGTGCCAGCAGCTTGCGTCAGGGGATAGATACGCAGTATTTT
16,TRBJ1-1,TRBV19,-,-,CASSIDLGSLNTEAFF,TGTGCCAGTAGTATAGATCTCGGCAGCCTCAACACTGAAGCTTTCTTT
17,TRBJ2-7,TRBV25-1,-,-,CASSEYYPGGHSYEQYF,TGTGCCAGCAGTGAATATTACCCCGGGGGTCACTCCTACGAGCAGTACTTC
11,TRBJ2-7,TRBV7-8,-,many,CASSLLHEQYF,TGTGCCAGCAGCTTACTTCACGAGCAGTACTTC
13,TRBJ2-7,TRBV20-1,TRBD1,-,CSATEDRVYEQYF,TGCAGTGCGACCGAGGACAGGGTCTACGAGCAGTACTTC
13,TRBJ2-7,TRBV12-3/TRBV12-4,-,once,CTSSLELGYEQYF,TGTACCAGCAGTTTAGAGCTGGGTTACGAGCAGTACTTC
16,TRBJ2-1,TRBV9,-,few,CASSLHGASSYNEQFF,TGTGCCAGCAGCCTTCATGGGGCGAGCTCCTACAATGAGCAGTTCTTC
14,TRBJ2-7,TRBV5-6,-,few,CASSSVWEAYEQYF,TGTGCCAGCAGCTCGGTCTGGGAGGCCTACGAGCAGTACTTC
15,TRBJ2-1,TRBV7-8,-,many,CASSLVLGRLNEQFF,TGTGCCAGCAGCTTAGTCCTTGGCAGACTTAATGAGCAGTTCTTC
14,TRBJ2-7,TRBV5-6,TRBD1,many,CASTLGTGTYEQYF,TGTGCCAGCACCCTCGGGACAGGGACCTACGAGCAGTACTTC
15,TRBJ2-2,TRBV7-3,-,many,CASKRERSGTGELFF,TGTGCCAGCAAAAGGGAACGCTCGGGCACCGGGGAGCTGTTTTTT
11,TRBJ2-3,TRBV6-5,-,many,CASSYGGTQYF,TGTGCCAGCAGTTACGGGGGTACGCAGTATTTT
18,TRBJ1-2,TRBV4-3,-,few,CASSQDRGGGAPNYGYTF,TGCGCCAGCAGCCAAGACCGGGGGGGGGGCGCACCTAACTATGGCTACACCTTC
13,TRBJ2-5,TRBV27,-,once,CASSLIPEKTQYF,TGTGCCAGCAGTTTGATTCCGGAAAAGACCCAGTACTTC
13,TRBJ2-7,TRBV5-4,-,-,CASSFSEGYEQYF,TGTGCCAGCAGCTTCTCTGAGGGCTACGAGCAGTACTTC
13,TRBJ2-5,TRBV13,-,-,CASSAGYQETQYF,TGTGCCAGCTCCGCAGGGTACCAAGAGACCCAGTACTTC
12,TRBJ2-3,TRBV7-9,-,-,CASSYLPDTQYF,TGTGCCAGCAGCTACCTACCGGATACGCAGTATTTT
17,TRBJ1-1,TRBV6-6,TRBD1,many,CASRATGTGDMNTEAFF,TGTGCCAGCAGGGCAACCGGGACAGGGGACATGAACACTGAAGCTTTCTTT
15,TRBJ2-7,TRBV28,TRBD1,-,CASMATGTGAGEQYF,TGTGCCAGCATGGCGACCGGGACAGGGGCTGGCGAGCAGTACTTC
16,TRBJ2-7,TRBV10-3,TRBD2,few,CAISGTLAGQSYEQYF,TGTGCCATCAGTGGGACCCTAGCGGGGCAGTCCTACGAGCAGTACTTC
15,TRBJ2-7,TRBV6-2/TRBV6-3,-,few,CASSTLEGASYEQYF,TGTGCCAGCAGTACCCTGGAGGGGGCTTCGTACGAGCAGTACTTC
15,TRBJ1-3,TRBV10-3,-,few,CAIGGLPDSGNTIYF,TGTGCCATCGGGGGGCTTCCTGACTCTGGAAACACCATATATTTT
14,TRBJ1-5,TRBV28,-,-,CASSPGTYDQPQHF,TGTGCCAGCAGCCCCGGGACATACGATCAGCCCCAGCATTTT
16,TRBJ2-7,TRBV6-2/TRBV6-3,-,-,CASSYSSVVRTHEQYF,TGTGCCAGCAGTTACTCATCGGTAGTTCGCACCCACGAGCAGTACTTC
14,TRBJ1-2,TRBV9,TRBD1,-,CASSEQTGPNGYTF,TGTGCCAGCAGCGAGCAGACAGGGCCCAATGGCTACACCTTC
16,TRBJ1-4,TRBV4-1,-,many,CASSHEGQLEGEKLFF,TGCGCCAGCAGCCATGAAGGACAGCTCGAAGGGGAAAAACTGTTTTTT
11,TRBJ2-7,TRBV29-1,TRBD1,-,CSVSDRSEQYF,TGCAGCGTTTCGGACAGGAGCGAGCAGTACTTC
12,TRBJ2-7,TRBV7-6,-,many,CASSHSLGEQYF,TGTGCCAGCAGCCACAGCCTCGGCGAGCAGTACTTC
12,TRBJ2-1,TRBV11-2,-,many,CASSLGGGWQFF,TGTGCCAGCAGTCTAGGGGGAGGGTGGCAGTTCTTC
18,TRBJ1-4,TRBV23-1,-,-,CASSQSAAGRLPNEKLFF,TGCGCCAGCAGTCAATCAGCTGCAGGCCGTCTCCCTAATGAAAAACTGTTTTTT
14,TRBJ2-7,TRBV19,-,-,CASSIGGGGAEQYF,TGTGCCAGTAGTATCGGAGGTGGGGGGGCCGAGCAGTACTTC
18,TRBJ2-6,TRBV13,TRBD1,-,CASSSDGTGGAGANVLTF,TGTGCCAGCAGCTCGGACGGGACAGGGGGAGCTGGGGCCAACGTCCTGACTTTC